This T cell receptor (beta chain) originates from a study of CXCR3-negative and CXCR3-positive naive CD8 T cells. Study observations and caveats: Comparably high diversity was seen in both naive subsets, and much lower diversity in memory CD8+ cells. Naive CXCR3-positive and CXCR3-negative cells shared TRBV-TRBJ usage; memory cells diverged.

Comments on this clonotype: Its specificity is unknown.

The TRB cDNA libraries were prepared by 5' RACE with UMI labels. TCRdb re-analyzed the 5' RACE reads; it lists each CDR3 protein once, without DNA. The sample has about 39,000 distinct CDR3 sequences. The sorter processed each CD8+ T cell subset in triplicate at roughly 280,000 cells apiece. What was sequenced was memory CD8+ T cells from blood. The sequence came from a human donor in good health. Some clones in this sample may be carry-over from other donors' samples.

This CDR3 is CSVGLYNEQFF. The J gene is TRBJ2-1, the V gene TRBV29-1; lacking DNA, the TRBD2 call made by TCRdb goes unchecked. The CDR3 contains 11 residues. Germline CDR1 SQVTM, CDR2 ANQGSEA.